These 17 T cell receptor beta chains originate from one sample sequenced in a study of technical replicates of blood from a handful of donors. Method: immunoSEQ multiplex PCR; TCRdb's copy keeps in-frame clones and lacks some. Here the sample spans 65,000 to 80,000 clones, 90% to 95% being singletons. Sample: T cells isolated from PBMCs. All receptors derive from a human donor in good health.

The chain has TRBV27 and TRBJ1-2, with no clear D. The CDR3 length is 13 residues. V was trimmed by 0 bases and J by 5 bases, leaving 7 bases between them. The V gene's germline CDR1 is MNHEY and CDR2 SMNVEV (reference sequence). The CDR3 region has the DNA TGTGCCAGCAGTTTATCGAGAGGATATGGCTACACCTTC. This encodes CASSLSRGYGYTF.

J is TRBJ2-5 and V is TRBV6-1; possible D gene TRBD1, 5 bases. Per the germline V gene, CDR1 is MNHNS and CDR2 is SASEGT. The CDR3 contains 15 residues. Trimming took off 2 bases at V and 5 bases at J, with 15 bases between the two ends. CDR3: CASSESAGLGETQYF. In DNA form, the CDR3 reads TGTGCCAGCAGTGAAAGCGCAGGGCTGGGGGAGACCCAGTACTTC.

This clone was observed once. This rearrangement joins TRBV7-2 to TRBJ1-4; 7 bases fit TRBD1. The CDR3 loop spans 14 amino acids. J lost 8 bases, V lost 1 base, and 4 bases had no gene match. CDR1 SGHTA and CDR2 FQGNSA come from the germline V gene. The CDR3 region has the DNA TGTGCCAGCAGCTTAGTTGGGGACAGCGAAAAACTGTTTTTT. Amino acids: CASSLVGDSEKLFF. The full variable domain, in which reference TRBV7-2 and TRBJ1-4 provide the parts outside the CDR3, is GAGVSQSPSNKVTEKGKDVELRCDPISGHTALYWYRQSLGQGLEFLIYFQGNSAPDKSGLPSDRFSAERTGGSVSTLTIQRTQQEDSAVYLCASSLVGDSEKLFFGSGTQLSVL.

The chain is built from TRBV7-9 and TRBJ2-1, with D possibly matching TRBD2 (6 bases). Between the trimmed V and J ends, which lost 5 bases and 4 bases, there was a span of 15 bases. Germline V gene data show CDR1 as SEHNR and CDR2 as FQNEAQ (reference sequence). This CDR3 is built from 15 residues. The CDR3 region is CASSSRLVYYNEQFF. The CDR3 DNA follows: TGTGCCAGCAGCAGCCGACTAGTTTATTACAATGAGCAGTTCTTC.

This chain's CDR3 is CASSLVSGSSYEQYF. CDR3 DNA: TGTGCCAGCAGCTTAGTTAGCGGGAGCTCCTACGAGCAGTACTTC. The rearrangement links TRBV11-3 to TRBJ2-7, with 9 bases fitting TRBD2. Germline CDR1 and CDR2: SGHNT and YENEEA. The CDR3 covers 15 residues. With V trimmed by 1 base and J by 0 bases, 1 base remained unmatched.

A single count supports this clone. The chain couples TRBV6-1 to TRBJ1-1, with D possibly matching TRBD1 (6 bases). This CDR3 spans 14 amino acids. Germline V CDR1 and CDR2: MNHNS, SASEGT. V lost 0 bases, J lost 4 bases, and 9 bases lay in between. The CDR3 nucleotides are TGTGCCAGCAGTGAAGCAGGGGGGGGCACTGAAGCTTTCTTT. Translated: CASSEAGGGTEAFF.

The V and J genes are TRBV30 and TRBJ2-1; 8 bases align to TRBD2. Trimming took 2 bases from V and 0 from J; bases not matched to a gene: 9. This CDR3 region has 17 residues. Looked up from germline, CDR1 is GTSNPN and CDR2 is SVGIG (reference sequence). CDR3 nucleotides: TGTGCCTGGAGTCAGATAACTAGCGGCAGCTCCTACAATGAGCAGTTCTTC. Amino acid sequence: CAWSQITSGSSYNEQFF.

CDR3 in amino acids: CASRQGVNTEAFF. The DNA of the CDR3 is TGTGCCAGCAGACAGGGGGTGAACACTGAAGCTTTCTTT. V gene TRBV5-6 combines with J gene TRBJ1-1, with 8 bases fitting TRBD1. Germline loops: CDR1 SGHDT, CDR2 YYEEEE. The CDR3 has 13 amino acids. The V gene end was trimmed by 5 bases and the J gene end by 0 bases; junction bases not matched to a gene: 0.

The chain combines TRBV7-2 with TRBJ1-1; D not certain. Germline-derived CDR1 and CDR2 are SGHTA and FQGNSA. Trimming stripped 0 bases from V and 7 bases from J, with 6 bases between. The CDR3 spans 12 residues. CDR3 region: CASSLAVHEAFF. The CDR3 DNA is TGTGCCAGCAGCTTAGCGGTACATGAAGCTTTCTTT.

The CDR3 protein is CASSLSRGAGYTF. The CDR3 DNA is TGTGCCAGCAGTTTAAGCAGGGGGGCTGGCTACACCTTC. The genes are TRBV28 and TRBJ1-2, with 7 bases fitting TRBD1. The CDR3 runs 13 residues. V trimming: 2 bases; J trimming: 7 bases; junction bases outside the gene matches: 4. Germline V gene sequence: CDR1 MDHEN, CDR2 SYDVKM.

CDR3 nucleotides: TGTGCCAGCAGCGTAGGTAGCCTGGACAATGAGCAGTTCTTC. Its protein product is CASSVGSLDNEQFF. The chain recombines TRBV9 with TRBJ2-1; no firm D call. This CDR3 comprises 14 residues. The germline V and J ends were trimmed by 0 bases and 5 bases, with 9 bases remaining between them. Germline assignment: CDR1 SGDLS and CDR2 YYNGEE. The full variable domain, its missing parts supplied by reference TRBV9 and TRBJ2-1, is DSGVTQTPKHLITATGQRVTLRCSPRSGDLSVYWYQQSLDQGLQFLIQYYNGEERAKGNILERFSAQQFPDLHSELNLSSLELGDSALYFCASSVGSLDNEQFFGPGTRLTVL.

The chain couples TRBV4-2 to TRBJ2-1; TRBD2 might be the D (5 bases). The CDR3 runs to 14 residues. Trimming pared 1 base from V and 4 bases from J, leaving 8 bases between. The germline gives CDR1 LGHNA, CDR2 YNFKEQ. The CDR3 is CASSQGGLYNEQFF. The CDR3 DNA follows: TGTGCCAGCAGCCAAGGCGGACTGTACAATGAGCAGTTCTTC.

The chain employs TRBV5-6 and TRBJ2-7; TRBD1 aligns across 7 bases. Germline CDR1 SGHDT, CDR2 YYEEEE. The CDR3 spans 16 residues. J was trimmed by 3 bases and V by 0 bases; bases with no gene match: 9. CDR3 nucleotide sequence: TGTGCCAGCAGCTTGGTGAGACAGGGAATCCTCTACGAGCAGTACTTC. Its translation: CASSLVRQGILYEQYF.

The genes are TRBV11-2 and TRBJ2-1; 7 nucleotides agree with TRBD2. The CDR3 spans 16 residues. Germline V gene lookup returns CDR1 SGHAT and CDR2 FQNNGV. After removal of 0 bases from V and 5 bases from J, the junction contained 7 bases not matched to a gene. The CDR3 region is CASSLDTSGKDNEQFF. The CDR3 DNA follows: TGTGCCAGCAGCTTAGATACGAGCGGGAAAGACAATGAGCAGTTCTTC. The full variable domain, in which reference TRBV11-2 and TRBJ2-1 provide the parts outside the CDR3, is EAGVAQSPRYKIIEKRQSVAFWCNPISGHATLYWYQQILGQGPKLLIQFQNNGVVDDSQLPKDRFSAERLKGVDSTLKIQPAKLEDSAVYLCASSLDTSGKDNEQFFGPGTRLTVL.

The chain combines TRBV7-2 with TRBJ1-3, with 7 bases that match TRBD1. Trimming cost V 4 bases and J 4 bases; bases outside gene matches: 10. Germline values: CDR1 SGHTA, CDR2 FQGNSA. The CDR3 runs to 16 residues. The CDR3, as DNA: TGTGCCAGCAGCTCCCAGGCCTCAGGGGGAGGAAACACCATATATTTT. Protein product: CASSSQASGGGNTIYF.

The chain combines TRBV28 with TRBJ2-7, with 11 nucleotides matching TRBD1. The CDR3 is 16 amino acids. V dropped 7 bases and J dropped 3; count of bases not matched to a gene: 11. Germline V lookup: CDR1 MDHEN, CDR2 SYDVKM. CDR3 amino acids: CASITTGTGGNYEQYF. The DNA of the CDR3 is TGTGCCAGCATTACAACCGGGACAGGGGGGAACTACGAGCAGTACTTC.

The rearrangement joins TRBV11-2 to TRBJ2-7, with D possibly being TRBD1 (5 bases). This CDR3 comprises 17 residues. V was pared by 5 bases and J by 0 bases, with 20 bases between. Germline assignment: CDR1 SGHAT and CDR2 FQNNGV. The CDR3, as DNA: TGTGCCAGCAGCAACAAGGCCCCCGGACAAAGCTCCTACGAGCAGTACTTC. It encodes CASSNKAPGQSSYEQYF.